The source of this TCR beta chain is a study of blood T cell repertoires in COVID-19. Study information: The cDNA or gDNA used as material had been derived from T cells, B-cell-depleted T cells, or PBMCs.

The CDR3 totals 13 residues. The V end was cut by 5 bases, the J end by 4 bases, with 11 bases between. Per the germline V gene, CDR1 is MDHEN and CDR2 is SYDVKM. Some clones are missing from TCRdb's copy, which holds only in-frame ones; the method was immunoSEQ multiplex PCR. Among more than 300,000 clones listed, 70% to 90% were seen once. Study members were between roughly 18 and 90 years old and lived in 24 US regions. Participants were placed into cohorts based on the clinical history they reported. The chain joins TRBV28 to TRBJ1-2, with no clear D. The clonotype was recovered from a young woman who had recovered from COVID-19. Sequenced: PBMCs or T cells enriched from blood (not recorded which). The CDR3 bases are TGTGCCAGCAGTCCGGGAGGTCGCTATGGCTACACCTTC. Its protein product is CASSPGGRYGYTF.